Presented here are 20 T cell receptor beta chains from one specimen sequenced in a study of cytomegalovirus exposure and HLA in healthy donors. PCR was performed using 60 Vbeta and 13 Jbeta primers. Assay used: immunoSEQ multiplex PCR; TCRdb lists only in-frame clones, some missing. The sample carries under 200,000 clones, 65% to 70% recorded once. The sample was PBMCs. These receptors came from a woman younger than 30 in good health and CMV-seropositive.

J is TRBJ1-2 and V is TRBV6-1; D uncertain. The CDR3 covers 14 residues. Germline V lookup: CDR1 MNHNS, CDR2 SASEGT. Trimming cost V 3 bases and J 4 bases, with 12 bases left between them. CDR3 DNA sequence: TGTGCCAGCAGTGATGGTATGATCGGCTATGGCTACACCTTC. This codes for CASSDGMIGYGYTF.

For this clone: The sample holds other DNA sequences that translate to the same CDR3. The chain carries TRBV27 and TRBJ1-2; D possibly corresponds to TRBD1 (5 bases). The V gene lost 4 bases and the J gene lost 2 bases, with 8 bases spanning the gap. The CDR3 extends over 13 amino acids. CDR1 MNHEY and CDR2 SMNVEV come from the germline V gene (reference sequence). The CDR3 sequence: CASSSTVNYGYTF. The CDR3 DNA is TGTGCCAGCAGTTCGACAGTAAACTATGGCTACACCTTC.

In its sample, this clone was seen a few times. CDR3 DNA: TGCGCCAGCAGCTGGAGGGGACAGGAGGTCGATGGCTACACCTTC. As protein: CASSWRGQEVDGYTF. V usage is TRBV5-1 and J usage is TRBJ1-2; 8 positions match TRBD1. Germline V gene lookup returns CDR1 SGHRS and CDR2 YFSETQ. The length of the CDR3 is 15 residues. The ends lost 3 bases at V and 6 bases at J; junction bases unmatched: 10.

This clone was seen just once. The rearrangement links TRBV19 to TRBJ2-5, with TRBD1 matching over 8 bases. From germline, CDR1 is LNHDA and CDR2 SQIVND (reference sequence). Losses at the gene ends were 3 bases for V and 3 bases for J; bases not matched to a gene: 12. This CDR3 contains 17 residues. CDR3 nucleotide sequence: TGTGCCAGTAGTATTGTAACCGGGACAGGATACAAAGAGACCCAGTACTTC. Protein product: CASSIVTGTGYKETQYF.

The V call is TRBV7-2, the J call TRBJ1-6, with 7 bases fitting TRBD1. The junction had 5 bases not matched to a gene; V was cut back by 3 bases and J by 6 bases. The CDR3 runs to 15 residues. Germline CDR1 and CDR2: SGHTA and FQGNSA. The CDR3 region is CASSFHRGVNSPLHF. In DNA, the CDR3 is TGTGCCAGCAGCTTCCACAGGGGTGTTAATTCACCCCTCCACTTT. The whole variable domain, filled in from reference TRBV7-2 and TRBJ1-6, reads GAGVSQSPSNKVTEKGKDVELRCDPISGHTALYWYRQSLGQGLEFLIYFQGNSAPDKSGLPSDRFSAERTGGSVSTLTIQRTQQEDSAVYLCASSFHRGVNSPLHFGNGTRLTVT.

The chain links TRBV29-1 to TRBJ2-1; 8 bases fit TRBD1. Unmatched junction bases numbered 8, after V lost 7 bases and J lost 3 bases. Germline V lookup: CDR1 SQVTM, CDR2 ANQGSEA. This CDR3 has 14 residues. CDR3 region: CSAVPGQVYNEQFF. CDR3 nucleotide sequence: TGCAGCGCTGTACCGGGACAGGTCTACAATGAGCAGTTCTTC.

The J gene is TRBJ1-5, the V gene TRBV28, with D maybe TRBD1 (6 bases). The germline V and J ends were trimmed by 3 bases and 0 bases, with 15 bases remaining between them. Germline loops: CDR1 MDHEN, CDR2 SYDVKM. This CDR3 is 17 amino acids long. As DNA, the CDR3 is TGTGCCAGCAGTTTGGCCCCCTCAGGGGTTAGCAATCAGCCCCAGCATTTT. Protein: CASSLAPSGVSNQPQHF.

The chain couples TRBV6-5 to TRBJ1-1, with 7 bases matching TRBD1. V dropped 7 bases and J dropped 7; count of bases not matched to a gene: 6. Germline CDR1 is MNHEY and CDR2 is SVGAGI. The CDR3 loop spans 12 amino acids. In DNA form, the CDR3 reads TGTGCCAGCAACGGACAGGTGGGTGAAGCTTTCTTT. This sequence encodes CASNGQVGEAFF.

This clone has only one observation. The chain links TRBV28 to TRBJ2-2; TRBD2 might be the D (6 bases). Trimming took 2 bases from V and 0 from J, leaving 10 bases between them. The CDR3 extends over 16 amino acids. Germline CDR1 reads MDHEN; CDR2 reads SYDVKM. The CDR3 spells CASSLLSGSNTGELFF. In DNA, the CDR3 is TGTGCCAGCAGTTTACTGAGCGGGTCGAACACCGGGGAGCTGTTTTTT.

The chain carries TRBV11-2 and TRBJ2-7, with D possibly TRBD2 on 5 matching bases. The germline V gene encodes CDR1 SGHAT and CDR2 FQNNGV. Trimming removed 5 bases at V and 1 base at J, with 12 bases between. The CDR3 consists of 14 residues. The CDR3 DNA reads TGTGCCAGCAGCCTCCGACGGGGATCCTACGAGCAGTACTTC. It yields the protein CASSLRRGSYEQYF. Supplemented by reference TRBV11-2 and TRBJ2-7, the full variable domain reads EAGVAQSPRYKIIEKRQSVAFWCNPISGHATLYWYQQILGQGPKLLIQFQNNGVVDDSQLPKDRFSAERLKGVDSTLKIQPAKLEDSAVYLCASSLRRGSYEQYFGPGTRLTVT.

There are a few counts of this clone. V gene TRBV4-3 combines with J gene TRBJ1-2, with D unclear. Per the germline V gene, CDR1 is LGHNA and CDR2 is YSLEER. This CDR3 is 16 amino acids long. The V gene lost 2 bases and the J gene lost 2 bases, with 15 bases spanning the gap. The CDR3 bases are TGCGCCAGCAGCCAAACCCGAGGACCGGGGAACTATGGCTACACCTTC. Translated: CASSQTRGPGNYGYTF.

J is TRBJ1-4 and V is TRBV30; tentative D call: TRBD1 (5 bases). The length of the CDR3 is 17 residues. V was pared by 0 bases and J by 0 bases, with 14 bases between. Germline lookup yields CDR1 GTSNPN and CDR2 SVGIG (reference sequence). CDR3 protein: CAWSVSRTPATNEKLFF. The CDR3 DNA is TGTGCCTGGAGTGTTTCTAGGACACCAGCAACTAATGAAAAACTGTTTTTT.

The V gene is TRBV19, the J gene TRBJ2-6, with no clear D. Looked up from germline, CDR1 is LNHDA and CDR2 is SQIVND (reference sequence). This CDR3 has 13 residues. V shed 4 bases and J shed 2 bases, with 3 bases lying between them. The CDR3 sequence: CASSNTGANVLTF. The CDR3 coding sequence is TGTGCCAGTAGTAACACTGGGGCCAACGTCCTGACTTTC. Together with reference TRBV19 and TRBJ2-6, the CDR3 gives the full variable domain: DGGITQSPKYLFRKEGQNVTLSCEQNLNHDAMYWYRQDPGQGLRLIYYSQIVNDFQKGDIAEGYSVSREKKESFPLTVTSAQKNPTAFYLCASSNTGANVLTFGAGSRLTVL.

The rearrangement links TRBV5-4 to TRBJ1-1, with 9 positions matching TRBD1. CDR1 is SGHNT, CDR2 YYREEE, per germline (reference sequence). Trimming at V came to 4 bases and at J to 3 bases, leaving 10 bases not matched to a gene. The CDR3 totals 16 residues. The CDR3 bases are TGTGCCAGCAGCCTGGGACAGGGTGTGCGGTACACTGAAGCTTTCTTT. Protein: CASSLGQGVRYTEAFF.

This sequence joins TRBV28 and TRBJ2-1; 14 bases are shared with TRBD2. The germline gives CDR1 MDHEN, CDR2 SYDVKM. This CDR3 comprises 17 residues. V gave up 5 bases and J gave up 8 bases; unmatched junction bases: 11. The CDR3 coding sequence is TGTGCCAGCAGTCCCTCCCCCGGACTAGCGGGAGGATATGAGCAGTTCTTC. This gives the protein CASSPSPGLAGGYEQFF.

The chain employs TRBV25-1 and TRBJ2-7, with 7 bases aligning to TRBD2. Germline V CDR1 and CDR2: MGHDK, SYGVNS. CDR3 length equals 15 residues. Losses at the gene ends were 3 bases for V and 7 bases for J; bases not matched to a gene: 12. CDR3 region: CASSEGRALYAEQYF. CDR3 in DNA: TGTGCCAGCAGTGAGGGGAGGGCACTATACGCGGAGCAGTACTTC.

This chain connects TRBV2 to TRBJ2-3; a possible D gene is TRBD1 (6 bases). The V end lost 6 bases, the J end lost 0 bases, and 10 bases lay between the germline ends. Germline V gene data show CDR1 as SNHLY and CDR2 as FYNNEI. The CDR3 consists of 14 residues. The CDR3 DNA is TGTGCCAGCAGGGACAGACATAGCACAGATACGCAGTATTTT. This encodes CASRDRHSTDTQYF.

This chain joins TRBV27 and TRBJ2-7; TRBD2 matches 13 bases. The CDR3 is 16 amino acids. J gave up 2 bases and V 5 bases, and 6 bases lay outside the gene matches. Looked up from germline, CDR1 is MNHEY and CDR2 is SMNVEV (reference sequence). This CDR3 is CASSPGTSGVPYEQYF. In DNA form, the CDR3 reads TGTGCCAGCAGTCCCGGGACTAGCGGGGTCCCCTACGAGCAGTACTTC.

V is TRBV30 and J is TRBJ1-6; D might be TRBD1 (5 bases). The CDR3 totals 13 residues. V shed 2 bases and J shed 7 bases, with 9 bases lying between them. Germline V gene sequence: CDR1 GTSNPN, CDR2 SVGIG (reference sequence). CDR3 nucleotide sequence: TGTGCCTGGAGTACAGGTTTCAATTCACCCCTCCACTTT. Amino acids: CAWSTGFNSPLHF.

This chain connects TRBV21-1 to TRBJ1-6. TRBV21-1 is designated a pseudogene. The CDR3 loop spans 17 amino acids. The chain's CDR3 is CASSLRQGGLHNSPLHF. The CDR3 coding sequence is TGTGCCAGCAGCCTGCGCCAGGGAGGATTACATAATTCACCCCTCCACTTT.